The T cell receptor beta chain described here comes from a study of cytomegalovirus exposure and HLA in healthy donors. Findings and limits, study-wide: Researchers reported that three CMV-associated chains were confirmed in vitro as CMV antigen-specific. According to the study, approximately 150 TCR beta chains were cytomegalovirus-associated.

V shed 7 bases and J 0 bases; nucleotides not matched to a gene: 11. From germline, CDR1 is SGHTA and CDR2 FQGNSA. The CDR3 has 18 residues. A single count supports this clone. What it binds is unknown. Sequencing used immunoSEQ multiplex PCR; TCRdb keeps in-frame clones, though not all of them. The table lists roughly 150,000 clones, more than 85% of them singletons. Material for sequencing was PBMCs. The sequence was collected from a man younger than 35 in good health and CMV-seronegative. The chain joins TRBV7-2 to TRBJ2-1, with 11 bases fitting TRBD2. CDR3 coding DNA: TGTGCCAGCAATAGGTTAGCGGGGGGGCTTAGCTCCTACAATGAGCAGTTCTTC. Amino acid sequence: CASNRLAGGLSSYNEQFF.